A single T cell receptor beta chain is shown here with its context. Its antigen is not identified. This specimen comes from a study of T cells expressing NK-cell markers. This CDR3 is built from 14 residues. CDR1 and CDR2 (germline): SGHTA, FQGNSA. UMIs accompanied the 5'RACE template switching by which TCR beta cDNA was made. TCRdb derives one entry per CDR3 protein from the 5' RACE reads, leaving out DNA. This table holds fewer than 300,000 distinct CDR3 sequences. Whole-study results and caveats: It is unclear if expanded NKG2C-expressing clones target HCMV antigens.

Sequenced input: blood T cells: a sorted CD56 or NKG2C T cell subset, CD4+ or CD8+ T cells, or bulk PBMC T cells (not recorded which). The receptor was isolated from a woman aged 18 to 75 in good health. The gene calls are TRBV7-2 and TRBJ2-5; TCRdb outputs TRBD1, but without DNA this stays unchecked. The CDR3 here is CASSGYGERETQYF.